Reported below is one T cell receptor (beta chain). The data derive from a study of blood T cell repertoires in COVID-19. Across the study: Whether acute or convalescent, the COVID-19 samples came from the United States, Italy and Spain.

Assignments of participants to cohorts depended upon their own reported clinical history. Study processing details: Nucleated cell number was recorded as an estimate derived from reference gene primer amplification. Assay used: immunoSEQ multiplex PCR; TCRdb lists only in-frame clones, some missing. That table is the source of V, J and clone size, and D and trimming were worked out from the DNA. The sample yields about 240,000 clones, approximately 83% seen once. The receptor was derived from a woman between 35 and 50 years old with acute COVID-19. Material for sequencing was PBMCs or T cells enriched from blood (not recorded which).

DNA of the CDR3: TGTGCCAGCAGCTTCGCTAATGAAAAACTGTTTTTT. Amino acid sequence: CASSFANEKLFF. This sequence joins TRBV5-6 and TRBJ1-4; D gene ambiguous. This CDR3 comprises 12 residues. V lost 2 bases to trimming and J lost 3 bases, with 2 bases between them. From germline, CDR1 is SGHDT and CDR2 YYEEEE.